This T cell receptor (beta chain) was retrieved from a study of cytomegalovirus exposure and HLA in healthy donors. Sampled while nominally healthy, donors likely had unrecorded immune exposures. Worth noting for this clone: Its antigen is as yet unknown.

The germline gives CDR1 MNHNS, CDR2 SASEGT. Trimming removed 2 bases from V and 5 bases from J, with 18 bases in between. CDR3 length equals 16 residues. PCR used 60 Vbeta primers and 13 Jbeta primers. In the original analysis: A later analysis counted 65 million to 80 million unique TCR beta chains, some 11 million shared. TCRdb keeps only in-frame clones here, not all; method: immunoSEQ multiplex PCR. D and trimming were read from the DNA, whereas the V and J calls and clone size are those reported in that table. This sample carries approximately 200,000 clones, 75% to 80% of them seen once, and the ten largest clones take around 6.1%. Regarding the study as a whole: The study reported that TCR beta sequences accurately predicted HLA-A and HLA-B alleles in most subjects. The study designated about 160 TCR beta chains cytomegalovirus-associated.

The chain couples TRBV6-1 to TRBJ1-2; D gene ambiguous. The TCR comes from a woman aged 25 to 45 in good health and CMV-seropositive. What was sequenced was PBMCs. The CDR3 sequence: CASSEKGAGYGYGYTF. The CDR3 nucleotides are TGTGCCAGCAGTGAAAAAGGTGCGGGATATGGGTATGGCTACACCTTC.